This T cell receptor (beta chain) is drawn from a study of blood T cell repertoires in COVID-19. Trimming removed 4 bases from V and 7 bases from J; junction bases left unmatched: 16. Germline CDR1 LGHNA, CDR2 YNFKEQ. This CDR3 has 18 amino acids. Authors' methods: Estimates of nucleated cell counts were drawn from the amplification of reference gene primers. Only in-frame clones appear in the TCRdb table, and some are missing; sequencing was by immunoSEQ multiplex PCR. The V and J calls and clone size were taken over from that table, and D and trimming were inferred from the DNA. The table includes approximately 70,000 clones, approximately 85% detected once.

The chain has TRBV4-2 and TRBJ1-4; TRBD1 matches at 9 bases. The sequenced material came from peripheral blood. The TCR sequence derives from a woman of 80 years or more with active or convalescent COVID-19. The DNA of the CDR3 is TGTGCCAGCAGCCTACGCTGGGACAGGGAAATGAGTGGTGAAAAACTGTTTTTT. Amino acids: CASSLRWDREMSGEKLFF.